The sequence of this T cell receptor beta chain was determined in a study of cytomegalovirus exposure and HLA in healthy donors. Vbeta (60) and Jbeta (13) primers were used in the PCR. TCRdb's table, derived via immunoSEQ multiplex PCR, lists solely in-frame clones and lacks some. This table has some 190,000 clones, about four fifths appearing once. The CDR3 consists of 14 residues. CDR1 and CDR2 from the germline V gene are GTSNPN and SVGIG (reference sequence). The V and J ends lost 3 bases and 3 bases respectively, with 15 bases between them. Worth noting for this clone: The antigen remains unidentified.

General study findings and limits: An observed cluster of highly shared sequence variants was recorded as a likely sequencing artifact. Per published reports, the classifier diagnosed cytomegalovirus status with high specificity and sensitivity. The study had only CMV serostatus as immune exposure information. Indistinguishability led to the exclusion of some V segments, TRBV6-2 and TRBV6-3 included.

This sequence originates from a man aged 40-49 years in good health and CMV-seronegative. Input material: PBMCs. The V gene is TRBV30, the J gene TRBJ2-7; a weak D match, TRBD1 (5 bases). The CDR3 loop is CAWSGPGRGYEQYF. The CDR3, as DNA: TGTGCCTGGAGCGGCCCAGGGCGAGGCTACGAGCAGTACTTC.